The present entry profiles one TCR beta chain with its context. The antigen is not known. Method: immunoSEQ multiplex PCR; TCRdb's copy keeps in-frame clones and lacks some. Of 25,000 to 30,000 clones listed, about 80% were seen once; the top ten hold around 0.7%. The data originate from a study of graft-versus-host responses after intestinal transplantation. The CDR3 is 16 amino acids. V was clipped by 5 bases and J by 2 bases, with 19 bases between them. Germline V gives CDR1 SGHVS, CDR2 FNYEAQ. The rearrangement uses TRBV7-6 and TRBJ2-7, with D perhaps matching TRBD2 (7 bases). The specimen comprised unstimulated CD4+ T cells sorted from spleen or lymph node cells, sampled before intestinal transplant. The receptor's source is a human donor who received an intestinal transplant. The CDR3 bases are TGTGCCAGCAGCCCTAGGGGGGGACCATGGACCTACGAGCAGTACTTC. Translation: CASSPRGGPWTYEQYF. The full variable domain, rest sourced from reference TRBV7-6 and TRBJ2-7, is GAGVSQSPRYKVTKRGQDVALRCDPISGHVSLYWYRQALGQGPEFLTYFNYEAQQDKSGLPNDRFSAERPEGSISTLTIQRTEQRDSAMYRCASSPRGGPWTYEQYFGPGTRLTVT.